This T cell receptor (beta chain) was identified during a study of shared clonotypes between healthy human individuals. Across the study: A couple of women and three men aged 18 to 49 made up the donors.

TCRdb keeps only in-frame clones here, not all; method: immunoSEQ multiplex PCR. Here the sample spans some 1,400,000 clones, roughly 96% being singletons. V lost 1 base, J lost 2 bases, and 18 bases lay in between. CDR1 is LGHNA, CDR2 YSLEER, per germline. The CDR3 runs to 17 residues. On this clone itself: Its antigen is as yet unknown.

General study findings and limits: Lower generation probabilities were found for non-shared clonotypes than for those shared by all four donors. The study generally estimated greater richness for naive than memory subsets.

CD4+ cells were split into CD45RA+ naive and CD45RA-negative memory subsets. The source is a man aged 25 to 45 in good health. Sequenced: naive CD4+ T cells sorted from blood. The subset denotes: CD45RA+ positively selected. The gene calls are TRBV4-3 and TRBJ2-7, with D unresolved. CDR3 nucleotide sequence: TGCGCCAGCAGCCAAGTAGTTGGCGGAAGGACGGCCTACGAGCAGTACTTC. Translated: CASSQVVGGRTAYEQYF.